This is a list of T cell receptor beta chains from one sample in a study of OX40 agonist ivuxolimab in advanced cancers. Profiling relied on immunoSEQ multiplex PCR, and the TCRdb table lists in-frame clones only, not all of them. The profile covers some 77,000 clones, with around 87% appearing a single time and under 6.5% taken by the ten largest. The material sequenced was CD4+ or CD8+ T cells sorted from blood, taken in a trial of the OX40 agonist ivuxolimab. All receptors derive from an adult with an advanced solid tumor such as melanoma, head and neck, liver or kidney cancer. Both conserved end residues are part of each CDR3. Each record gives: CDR3 protein, CDR3 DNA, J gene, D gene, V gene, clone size. D genes are given only for firm matches. Clone size appears in some rows only: once, few, many, or a class for an expanded clone.

CASSPRGYNSPLHF,TGTGCCAGCAGCCCCCGGGGTTATAATTCACCCCTCCACTTT,TRBJ1-6,-,TRBV7-9,-
CASSIPGQGDYTF,TGTGCCAGCAGCATACCGGGACAGGGCGACTACACCTTC,TRBJ1-2,TRBD1,TRBV9,-
CARYSDRGGEKLFF,TGTGCCAGATATTCAGACAGGGGGGGTGAAAAACTGTTTTTT,TRBJ1-4,TRBD1,TRBV5-3,-
CASSLDGTGELFF,TGTGCCAGCAGCTTAGACGGGACCGGGGAGCTGTTTTTT,TRBJ2-2,-,TRBV7-3,-
CASSQRDRVGNTEAFF,TGCGCCAGCAGCCAAAGGGACAGGGTAGGGAACACTGAAGCTTTCTTT,TRBJ1-1,TRBD1,TRBV4-1,many
CASSIDKTLYNEQFF,TGTGCCAGTAGTATTGACAAAACCCTCTACAATGAGCAGTTCTTC,TRBJ2-1,-,TRBV19,-
CASSLEVGTYEQYF,TGTGCCAGCAGCTTAGAGGTGGGGACCTACGAGCAGTACTTC,TRBJ2-7,-,TRBV11-2,-
CASSPRQGRGPNYGYTF,TGCGCCAGCAGTCCCAGACAGGGGAGGGGACCTAACTATGGCTACACCTTC,TRBJ1-2,TRBD1,TRBV4-1,-
CAISGTGVQPQHF,TGTGCCATCAGCGGGACAGGGGTTCAGCCCCAGCATTTT,TRBJ1-5,TRBD1,TRBV10-3,few
CASSPGGVGEKLFF,TGCGCCAGCAGCCCCGGAGGGGTAGGGGAAAAACTGTTTTTT,TRBJ1-4,-,TRBV5-1,-
CASSLAPRQKNTGELFF,TGCGCCAGCAGCTTGGCCCCCCGACAGAAGAACACCGGGGAGCTGTTTTTT,TRBJ2-2,-,TRBV5-1,-
CASSTDRAQPQHF,TGTGCCAGCAGTACGGACAGGGCTCAGCCCCAGCATTTT,TRBJ1-5,TRBD1,TRBV27,-
CASSVWGEQFF,TGTGCCAGCAGTGTATGGGGTGAGCAGTTCTTC,TRBJ2-1,-,TRBV2,-
CASSQVFEGEAFF,TGTGCCAGCAGCCAAGTATTTGAGGGCGAAGCTTTCTTT,TRBJ1-1,-,TRBV14,-